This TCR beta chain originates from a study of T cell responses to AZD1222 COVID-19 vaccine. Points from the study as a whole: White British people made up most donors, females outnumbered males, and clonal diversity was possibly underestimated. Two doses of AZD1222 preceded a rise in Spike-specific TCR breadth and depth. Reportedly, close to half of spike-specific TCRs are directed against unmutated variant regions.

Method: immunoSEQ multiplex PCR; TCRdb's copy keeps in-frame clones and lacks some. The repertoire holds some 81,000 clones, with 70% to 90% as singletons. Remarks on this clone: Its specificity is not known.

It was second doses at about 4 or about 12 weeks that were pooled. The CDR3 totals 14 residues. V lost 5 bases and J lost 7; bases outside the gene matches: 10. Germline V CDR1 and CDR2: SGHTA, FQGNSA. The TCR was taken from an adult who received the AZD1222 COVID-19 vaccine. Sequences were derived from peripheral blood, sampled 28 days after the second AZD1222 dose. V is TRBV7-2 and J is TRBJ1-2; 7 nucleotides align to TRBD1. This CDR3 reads CASSITTGARGYTF. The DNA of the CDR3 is TGTGCCAGCAGCATAACAACAGGGGCACGTGGCTACACCTTC. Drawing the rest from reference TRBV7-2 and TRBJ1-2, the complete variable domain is GAGVSQSPSNKVTEKGKDVELRCDPISGHTALYWYRQSLGQGLEFLIYFQGNSAPDKSGLPSDRFSAERTGGSVSTLTIQRTQQEDSAVYLCASSITTGARGYTFGSGTRLTVV.